The rows below give T cell receptor beta chains drawn from one sample of a study of OX40 agonist ivuxolimab in advanced cancers. Repertoires were generated with immunoSEQ multiplex PCR, while TCRdb's copy carries only in-frame clones and drops some. The sample lists some 100,000 clones; 75% to 95% were seen once. The sequenced sample was CD4+ or CD8+ T cells sorted from blood, obtained in a trial of the OX40 agonist ivuxolimab. The receptors come from an adult with an advanced solid tumor such as melanoma, head and neck, liver or kidney cancer. Both conserved end residues are trimmed from each CDR3. A D gene is named only where the DNA matches it firmly. Clone size, where shown, is once, few, many, or a class for clones that have expanded.

D gene: TRBD2; V gene: TRBV2; clone size: -; CDR3 protein: ASSVWTSGSTYEQY
D gene: -; V gene: TRBV4-2; clone size: once; CDR3 protein: ASSQAPLNEQF
D gene: -; V gene: TRBV7-2; clone size: -; CDR3 protein: ASSLKRAYNEQF
D gene: TRBD2; V gene: TRBV5-5; clone size: -; CDR3 protein: ASSLDLASGGSYNEQF
D gene: -; V gene: TRBV28; clone size: -; CDR3 protein: ASRLDSVYEQY
D gene: -; V gene: TRBV11-2; clone size: -; CDR3 protein: ASSLRAGYEQY
D gene: -; V gene: TRBV5-4; clone size: -; CDR3 protein: ASSDFGQPQH
D gene: -; V gene: TRBV19; clone size: -; CDR3 protein: ASSVRVRGNSEAF
D gene: -; V gene: TRBV15; clone size: -; CDR3 protein: ATSRDYSTYEQY
D gene: -; V gene: TRBV2; clone size: -; CDR3 protein: ASSEVRERGELF
D gene: -; V gene: TRBV4-1; clone size: -; CDR3 protein: ASSQASSDSYEQY
D gene: TRBD2; V gene: TRBV28; clone size: -; CDR3 protein: ASHVSGSGTDTQY
D gene: TRBD2; V gene: TRBV19; clone size: -; CDR3 protein: ASSPGGTRATQY